A selection of T cell receptor beta chains follows, all from one sample in a study of T-cell reconstitution after alpha-beta-depleted transplantation in children. TCRdb processed the PCR reads anew with MiXCR; each CDR3 protein has one entry. The data show fewer than 550,000 distinct CDR3 sequences, around 10% seen once. Specimen: PBMCs, mostly from graft donor cells, collected 180 days after TCRalphabeta/CD19-depleted stem cell transplant. These receptors originate from a female patient younger than 10 who had a stem cell transplant for aplastic anemia, so the T cells may come from the graft donor. CDR3s include the opening cysteine and the closing phenylalanine or tryptophan. A D gene is named only where the DNA matches it firmly. Size values are once, few and many counts, or a class for expanded clones, and some rows have none.

NA | TRBJ1-1 | TRBV6-1 | NA | CASNPDRMNTEAFF | TGTGCCAGCAACCCGGACAGAATGAACACTGAAGCTTTCTTT
TRBD2 | TRBJ2-1 | TRBV25-1 | few | CASGGLAHHNEQFF | TGTGCCAGCGGGGGACTAGCTCATCACAATGAGCAGTTCTTC
NA | TRBJ2-3 | TRBV10-3 | few | CAISEDVAAYSTDTQYF | TGTGCCATCAGTGAAGACGTAGCGGCCTACTCCACAGATACGCAGTATTTT
NA | TRBJ2-7 | TRBV6-2/TRBV6-3 | NA | CASSYSPGLREQYF | TGTGCCAGCAGTTACTCACCGGGATTAAGGGAGCAGTACTTC
NA | TRBJ2-7 | TRBV5-5 | few | CASNLGGAQGNSHEQYF | TGTGCCAGCAACTTGGGGGGCGCACAGGGGAATTCCCACGAGCAGTACTTC
NA | TRBJ2-2 | TRBV9 | many | CASSAQGTGELFF | TGTGCCAGCAGCGCACAGGGAACCGGGGAGCTGTTTTTT
NA | TRBJ2-1 | TRBV5-1 | few | CASSHPRENGSLRAQFF | TGCGCCAGCAGCCACCCACGCGAAAACGGCTCCCTAAGGGCGCAGTTCTTC
NA | TRBJ1-2 | TRBV12-3/TRBV12-4 | many | CASSSLGGARGYTF | TGTGCCAGCAGTTCCCTAGGGGGGGCGCGAGGCTACACCTTC
NA | TRBJ2-7 | TRBV7-3 | NA | CASSPVGGDRPYEQYF | TGTGCCAGCAGCCCCGTCGGCGGGGACCGACCCTACGAGCAGTACTTC
TRBD2 | TRBJ2-1 | TRBV3-1 | few | CASSHRLAGEQFF | TGTGCCAGCAGCCACAGACTAGCCGGTGAGCAGTTCTTC
NA | TRBJ2-3 | TRBV6-1 | NA | CASSPIGGTADTQYF | TGTGCCAGCAGTCCCATTGGGGGGACGGCAGATACGCAGTATTTT
NA | TRBJ2-7 | TRBV12-3/TRBV12-4 | NA | CASSFRGSDEQYF | TGTGCCAGCAGTTTCCGGGGATCGGACGAGCAGTACTTC
NA | TRBJ1-3 | TRBV7-2 | NA | CASSSPRKDGSGNTIYF | TGTGCCAGCAGCTCCCCCAGGAAGGACGGGTCTGGAAACACCATATATTTT
NA | TRBJ1-6 | TRBV4-1 | NA | CASSNRDRRRNSPLHF | TGCGCCAGCAGCAACCGGGACCGACGTCGCAATTCACCCCTCCACTTT
TRBD2 | TRBJ2-2 | TRBV12-3/TRBV12-4 | many | CASRGLGGGELFF | TGTGCCAGCAGGGGACTAGGGGGCGGGGAGCTGTTTTTT
NA | TRBJ1-4 | TRBV20-1 | many | CSARPGRQREKLFF | TGCAGTGCTAGACCCGGACGCCAACGGGAAAAACTGTTTTTT
NA | TRBJ2-1 | TRBV10-3 | NA | CAISKEGKEQFF | TGTGCCATCAGTAAAGAGGGAAAAGAGCAGTTCTTC
TRBD2 | TRBJ2-1 | TRBV12-3/TRBV12-4 | NA | CASSPPVLAGGSYNEQFF | TGTGCCAGCAGCCCCCCCGTGCTGGCGGGAGGCAGTTACAATGAGCAGTTCTTC
NA | TRBJ1-6 | TRBV9 | NA | CASSPRGAGNSPLHF | TGTGCCAGCAGCCCCCGAGGGGCGGGAAATTCACCCCTCCACTTT
NA | TRBJ2-1 | TRBV7-7 | NA | CASSLWTNNEQFF | TGTGCCAGCAGCTTATGGACGAACAATGAGCAGTTCTTC
NA | TRBJ2-1 | TRBV19 | NA | CASSIGEPSYNEQFF | TGTGCCAGTAGTATCGGCGAACCCTCCTACAATGAGCAGTTCTTC
TRBD1 | TRBJ1-6 | TRBV27 | few | CASSNRGRNSPLHF | TGTGCCAGCAGTAACAGGGGAAGAAATTCACCCCTCCACTTT
NA | TRBJ1-2 | TRBV6-2/TRBV6-3 | many | CASSFRGGGYTF | TGTGCCAGCAGTTTCCGTGGAGGTGGCTACACCTTC
TRBD1 | TRBJ1-4 | TRBV7-9 | few | CASSWTGVDEKLFF | TGTGCCAGCAGCTGGACAGGGGTGGATGAAAAACTGTTTTTT
TRBD2 | TRBJ2-1 | TRBV20-1 | NA | CSARRALRLAPRYEQFF | TGCAGTGCTAGACGGGCGCTCCGACTAGCCCCCCGGTATGAGCAGTTCTTC
TRBD1 | TRBJ2-2 | TRBV27 | NA | CASSMKTGGYTGELFF | TGTGCCAGCAGTATGAAAACAGGGGGTTACACCGGGGAGCTGTTTTTT
TRBD1 | TRBJ2-1 | TRBV10-3 | few | CAISRRGFSSYNEQFF | TGTGCCATCAGTCGCAGGGGGTTTAGCTCCTACAATGAGCAGTTCTTC
NA | TRBJ2-3 | TRBV12-3/TRBV12-4 | NA | CASSPERWVTDTQYF | TGTGCCAGCAGCCCAGAGAGGTGGGTCACAGATACGCAGTATTTT
NA | TRBJ1-2 | TRBV5-1 | few | CASTLGQGYGYTF | TGCGCCAGCACCTTGGGGCAGGGCTATGGCTACACCTTC
NA | TRBJ2-5 | TRBV6-5 | many | CASSYRRAGQASWETQYF | TGTGCCAGCAGTTACCGCCGAGCGGGACAGGCAAGCTGGGAGACCCAGTACTTC
TRBD2 | TRBJ2-3 | TRBV5-1 | many | CASSPMTSGARTDTQYF | TGCGCCAGCAGCCCTATGACTAGCGGGGCCCGCACAGATACGCAGTATTTT
NA | TRBJ1-4 | TRBV28 | NA | CASNRKEKLFF | TGTGCCAGCAACCGGAAAGAAAAACTGTTTTTT
TRBD1 | TRBJ2-2 | TRBV29-1 | few | CSVDSDRANTGELFF | TGCAGCGTTGACTCGGACAGGGCGAACACCGGGGAGCTGTTTTTT
TRBD2 | TRBJ2-5 | TRBV29-1 | NA | CSVEPSSGRRGTQYF | TGCAGCGTTGAACCATCTAGCGGGAGGCGCGGGACCCAGTACTTC
NA | TRBJ2-6 | TRBV9 | NA | CASSSGHGANVLTF | TGTGCCAGCAGTTCCGGGCACGGGGCCAACGTCCTGACTTTC
TRBD1 | TRBJ1-2 | TRBV13 | NA | CASSAEDRDYGYTF | TGTGCCAGCAGCGCCGAGGACAGGGACTATGGCTACACCTTC
NA | TRBJ2-1 | TRBV27 | NA | CASSLTLGINEQFF | TGTGCCAGTTCCTTAACCCTGGGAATCAATGAGCAGTTCTTC
NA | TRBJ1-5 | TRBV28 | NA | CASSLLDKSNQPQHF | TGTGCCAGCAGTTTACTAGACAAAAGCAATCAGCCCCAGCATTTT
NA | TRBJ1-5 | TRBV6-2/TRBV6-3 | few | CASSRGPVSDQPQHF | TGTGCCAGCAGCCGGGGACCAGTTAGCGATCAGCCCCAGCATTTT
TRBD2 | TRBJ2-2 | TRBV20-1 | NA | CSARPGLAYTGELFF | TGCAGTGCTAGACCGGGACTAGCGTACACCGGGGAGCTGTTTTTT
NA | TRBJ1-1 | TRBV27 | NA | CASSEGPVPMNTEAFF | TGTGCCAGCAGTGAGGGGCCCGTCCCTATGAACACTGAAGCTTTCTTT
NA | TRBJ2-1 | TRBV20-1 | NA | CSARGGLAGSYNEQFF | TGCAGTGCTAGAGGGGGCCTAGCCGGCTCCTACAATGAGCAGTTCTTC
NA | TRBJ2-1 | TRBV19 | NA | CASSLQFPSDEQFF | TGTGCCAGTAGTTTACAGTTTCCTTCGGATGAGCAGTTCTTC
NA | TRBJ2-1 | TRBV25-1 | few | CASSEFWRNEQFF | TGTGCCAGCAGTGAATTTTGGCGGAATGAGCAGTTCTTC
TRBD2 | TRBJ2-2 | TRBV11-1 | few | CASSPRLVLAGGLDTGELFF | TGTGCCAGCAGCCCTAGACTGGTACTAGCGGGAGGGCTGGACACCGGGGAGCTGTTTTTT
TRBD1 | TRBJ1-5 | TRBV7-2 | NA | CASSLYPGQLNQPQHF | TGTGCCAGCAGCTTATACCCGGGACAGCTAAATCAGCCCCAGCATTTT
TRBD2 | TRBJ2-1 | TRBV20-1 | once | CSAPRTGLAMNEQFF | TGCAGTGCTCCACGTACGGGACTAGCGATGAATGAGCAGTTCTTC
TRBD2 | TRBJ2-1 | TRBV2 | NA | CASSEARLAHNEQFF | TGTGCCAGCAGTGAAGCGAGACTAGCGCACAATGAGCAGTTCTTC